This passage covers 7 T cell receptor beta chains from one sample sequenced in a study of shared clonotypes between healthy human individuals. Repertoires were generated with immunoSEQ multiplex PCR, while TCRdb's copy carries only in-frame clones and drops some. Of approximately 600,000 clones in the sample, approximately 95% are singletons; the top ten hold about 0.11%. CD45RO-negative, CCR7-positively selected cells formed the naive CD8 fraction, excluding terminally differentiated effector memory CD45RA+ cells. The sequenced material came from naive CD8+ T cells sorted from blood. Receptors originate from a young woman in good health.

The genes are TRBV7-8 and TRBJ2-7; D is unresolved. Germline lookup yields CDR1 SGHVS and CDR2 FQNEAQ. V was shortened by 8 bases and J by 3 bases, with 5 bases between the two germline ends. The CDR3 consists of 10 residues. CDR3 in amino acids: CASGDYEQYF. CDR3 in DNA: TGTGCCAGCGGCGACTACGAGCAGTACTTC.

The CDR3 spells CASSFPALAKNIQYF. CDR3 sequence (DNA): TGTGCCAGCAGTTTCCCAGCCCTAGCCAAAAACATTCAGTACTTC. This sequence joins TRBV28 and TRBJ2-4, with D unresolved. Germline values: CDR1 MDHEN, CDR2 SYDVKM. The CDR3 is made up of 15 amino acids. Trimming removed 3 bases at V and 0 bases at J, with 9 bases between.

The chain couples TRBV27 to TRBJ2-7, with 11 bases fitting TRBD2. The CDR3 has 16 residues. Losses at the gene ends were 1 base for V and 2 bases for J; bases not matched to a gene: 4. Germline loops: CDR1 MNHEY, CDR2 SMNVEV (reference sequence). The CDR3 is CASSLLGTSGPYEQYF. In nucleotides, the CDR3 is TGTGCCAGCAGTTTATTAGGGACTAGCGGACCCTACGAGCAGTACTTC.

The rearrangement uses TRBV7-9 and TRBJ2-1; tentatively, D is TRBD1 or TRBD2 (5 bases each). The CDR3 runs 15 residues. The germline V gene encodes CDR1 SEHNR and CDR2 FQNEAQ (reference sequence). Trimming left V 4 bases short and J 4 bases short, with 14 bases between. CDR3 DNA: TGTGCCAGCAGCTCTATGGGGGAAGGATACAATGAGCAGTTCTTC. Translated: CASSSMGEGYNEQFF.

A few counts support this clone. Other DNA sequences in this specimen translate into the identical CDR3. The rearrangement joins TRBV27 to TRBJ2-1; 12 positions match TRBD2. The CDR3 length is 15 residues. With V trimmed by 3 bases and J by 4 bases, 1 base remained unmatched. Germline-derived CDR1 and CDR2 are MNHEY and SMNVEV (reference sequence). CDR3: CASSFGLAGYNEQFF. The CDR3 coding sequence is TGTGCCAGCAGTTTCGGACTAGCGGGGTACAATGAGCAGTTCTTC.

This clone was recorded only once. This chain connects TRBV27 to TRBJ2-7, with 8 bases lining up with TRBD1. Germline CDR1 is MNHEY and CDR2 is SMNVEV (reference sequence). With 5 bases clipped from V and 7 bases from J, the junction kept 10 bases outside the gene matches. This CDR3 spans 14 amino acids. DNA for the CDR3: TGTGCCAGCAGTCCCCAGGGGGCAGGGATGGAGCAGTACTTC. Translation gives CASSPQGAGMEQYF.

V usage is TRBV13 and J usage is TRBJ2-5; the D is unclear. V lost 6 bases, J lost 2 bases, and 13 bases lay in between. Looked up from germline, CDR1 is PRHDT and CDR2 is FYEKMQ (reference sequence). The CDR3 is 14 amino acids. The CDR3 is CASREFGQQETQYF. DNA of the CDR3: TGTGCCAGCAGAGAATTTGGGCAGCAAGAGACCCAGTACTTC. Looking up the rest from reference TRBV13 and TRBJ2-5 gives the full variable domain: AAGVIQSPRHLIKEKRETATLKCYPIPRHDTVYWYQQGPGQDPQFLISFYEKMQSDKGSIPDRFSAQQFSDYHSELNMSSLELGDSALYFCASREFGQQETQYFGPGTRLLVL.